The TCR beta chain under discussion was sequenced for a study of blood T cells in healthy people across ages. Trimming shortened V by 4 bases and J by 3 bases, and 11 bases separated the two germline ends. The CDR3 consists of 14 residues. CDR1 is SNHLY, CDR2 FYNNEI, per germline. Then a second PCR, running roughly 6 to 12 cycles, was carried out with a sample-barcoded 5' primer and a J-beta primer mix. TCRdb reanalysed the 5' RACE reads using MiXCR and keeps one entry per CDR3 protein. Among about 1.4 million distinct CDR3 sequences listed, approximately 59% were seen once. Sequenced sample: blood. This chain uses TRBV2 with TRBJ2-3, with D uncertain. The TCR sequence derives from a man aged 18 to 30 in good health. The CDR3 DNA reads as TGTGCCAGCAGTGGTGGCGCAAGAACAGATACGCAGTATTTT. Amino acids: CASSGGARTDTQYF.